This is a list of T cell receptor beta chains from one sample in a study of T cells in localized non-small cell lung cancer. Produced via immunoSEQ multiplex PCR; TCRdb's table is partial and in-frame only. Of 90,000 to 100,000 clones in the sample, approximately 90% were seen once. The specimen was PBMCs, collected before any cancer treatment. These receptors were taken from a woman between 35 and 70 years old with stage II squamous cell lung carcinoma. Each CDR3 is given with its conserved first and last residue. A D gene is named only where the DNA matches it firmly. Only some rows state a clone size, as once, few, many or a class for expanded clones.

TRBV11-1	TRBD1	NA	TRBJ1-1	CASSPQGAVNTEAFF	TGTGCCAGCAGCCCACAGGGGGCTGTGAACACTGAAGCTTTCTTT
TRBV7-2	NA	NA	TRBJ2-7	CASSPWREQYF	TGTGCCAGCAGCCCTTGGAGAGAGCAGTACTTC
TRBV11-2	NA	NA	TRBJ1-1	CASSLESVTEAFF	TGTGCCAGCAGCTTAGAGTCTGTAACTGAAGCTTTCTTT
TRBV19	NA	NA	TRBJ1-2	CASSPGRVYGYTF	TGTGCCAGTAGTCCCGGCAGGGTCTATGGCTACACCTTC
TRBV27	TRBD1	NA	TRBJ1-2	CASKGTAPRLSNYGYTF	TGTGCCAGCAAGGGGACAGCCCCCCGCCTCTCTAACTATGGCTACACCTTC
TRBV19	NA	NA	TRBJ2-3	CASNLQGTDTQYF	TGTGCCAGTAACCTACAGGGTACAGATACGCAGTATTTT
TRBV11-2	NA	NA	TRBJ2-3	CASSHGADTQYF	TGTGCCAGCAGCCATGGGGCAGATACGCAGTATTTT
TRBV25-1	NA	NA	TRBJ1-1	CASSVGRRTEAFF	TGTGCCAGCAGTGTTGGGAGGCGGACTGAAGCTTTCTTT
TRBV6-6	NA	NA	TRBJ2-2	CASSQLQGTGELFF	TGTGCCAGCAGTCAACTACAGGGAACCGGGGAGCTGTTTTTT
TRBV7-9	NA	NA	TRBJ1-3	CASSSSTLAGNTIYF	TGTGCCAGCAGCTCCTCTACCCTGGCTGGAAACACCATATATTTT
TRBV29-1	NA	NA	TRBJ1-1	CSVEDSGTEAFF	TGCAGCGTTGAAGATAGTGGCACTGAAGCTTTCTTT
TRBV6-1	NA	NA	TRBJ1-5	CASSELGPVGPQHF	TGTGCCAGCAGTGAATTAGGCCCCGTTGGTCCCCAGCATTTT
TRBV6-1	TRBD1	NA	TRBJ1-1	CASSRDSDTEAFF	TGTGCCAGCAGCCGGGACAGCGACACTGAAGCTTTCTTT
TRBV19	NA	NA	TRBJ2-1	CASTNRRADNNEQFF	TGTGCCAGTACGAATCGCAGGGCGGACAACAATGAGCAGTTCTTC
TRBV6-5	TRBD1	NA	TRBJ1-1	CASSYGTDLMNTEAFF	TGTGCCAGCAGTTACGGGACAGACCTCATGAACACTGAAGCTTTCTTT
TRBV29-1	TRBD2	once	TRBJ2-7	CSVDRGGSYEQYF	TGCAGCGTTGATCGGGGGGGCTCCTACGAGCAGTACTTC
TRBV29-1	NA	NA	TRBJ2-2	CSVGWVSENTGELFF	TGCAGCGTTGGGTGGGTTAGCGAGAACACCGGGGAGCTGTTTTTT
TRBV7-8	NA	NA	TRBJ1-1	CASSLGGGARNTEAFF	TGTGCCAGCAGCTTAGGTGGAGGGGCCCGGAACACTGAAGCTTTCTTT
TRBV5-1	TRBD2	NA	TRBJ2-1	CASSHGTSVLAAYNEQFF	TGCGCCAGCAGCCACGGGACTAGCGTCCTCGCGGCCTACAATGAGCAGTTCTTC
TRBV2	TRBD1	NA	TRBJ1-2	CASRVIQGGGYTF	TGTGCCAGCAGAGTCATACAGGGGGGTGGCTACACCTTC
TRBV30	NA	NA	TRBJ1-4	CAYQGVGEKLFF	TGTGCCTACCAGGGTGTAGGAGAAAAACTGTTTTTT
TRBV5-1	NA	NA	TRBJ2-2	CASSLERDANTGELFF	TGCGCCAGCAGCTTGGAGAGGGACGCGAACACCGGGGAGCTGTTTTTT
TRBV19	TRBD1	NA	TRBJ2-7	CASSNGQGYLSYEQYF	TGTGCCAGTAGTAACGGACAGGGATACCTCTCCTACGAGCAGTACTTC
TRBV6-1	NA	NA	TRBJ1-1	CASSEARDEAFF	TGTGCCAGCAGTGAAGCCCGGGATGAAGCTTTCTTT
TRBV4-2	NA	NA	TRBJ2-7	CASSQDLAGKFYEQYF	TGTGCCAGCAGCCAAGATCTGGCAGGAAAGTTCTACGAGCAGTACTTC
TRBV27	NA	NA	TRBJ2-5	CASSSAVKTQYF	TGTGCCAGCAGTTCGGCGGTTAAGACCCAGTACTTC
TRBV13	TRBD2	NA	TRBJ2-7	CASSRGLAAYEQYF	TGTGCCAGCAGCCGAGGACTAGCGGCCTACGAGCAGTACTTC
TRBV6-6	NA	NA	TRBJ1-5	CASSYEVGNQPQHF	TGTGCCAGCAGTTACGAGGTGGGTAATCAGCCCCAGCATTTT
TRBV10-1	NA	NA	TRBJ2-2	CASSESVQGLIFTGELFF	TGCGCCAGCAGTGAGTCGGTGCAGGGGTTAATTTTCACCGGGGAGCTGTTTTTT
TRBV19	NA	NA	TRBJ1-2	CASSIEPQGLRGYTF	TGTGCCAGTAGTATAGAACCTCAGGGTCTGAGGGGCTACACCTTC
TRBV5-1	TRBD1	NA	TRBJ2-3	CASSLGQGVDTQYF	TGCGCCAGCAGCTTGGGACAGGGGGTAGATACGCAGTATTTT
TRBV7-8	NA	NA	TRBJ2-5	CASSLGTALVETQYF	TGTGCCAGCAGCCTGGGGACTGCACTAGTGGAGACCCAGTACTTC
TRBV12-5	NA	NA	TRBJ2-7	CASGPTREQYF	TGTGCTAGTGGTCCCACTAGGGAGCAGTACTTC
TRBV27	NA	NA	TRBJ2-1	CASSLGSFNEQFF	TGTGCCAGCAGTTTAGGGAGTTTCAATGAGCAGTTCTTC
TRBV25-1	NA	NA	TRBJ1-2	CASTPSGRDGYTF	TGTGCCAGCACCCCCTCGGGGAGAGATGGCTACACCTTC
TRBV19	NA	NA	TRBJ1-1	CASSSRDLGGGEAFF	TGTGCCAGTAGTAGTAGGGACTTGGGCGGAGGTGAAGCTTTCTTT
TRBV10-3	TRBD1	NA	TRBJ1-2	CAIGQGHGYTF	TGTGCCATCGGACAGGGCCACGGCTACACCTTC
TRBV25-1	NA	few	TRBJ2-3	CASSEGNTDTQYF	TGTGCCAGCAGTGAAGGGAACACAGATACGCAGTATTTT
TRBV6-1	NA	NA	TRBJ2-3	CASTERVPDTQYF	TGTGCCAGCACGGAAAGGGTCCCAGATACGCAGTATTTT
TRBV2	TRBD2	NA	TRBJ2-7	CASSPPPTSGGPGEQYF	TGTGCCAGCAGTCCACCCCCGACTAGCGGGGGGCCGGGGGAGCAGTACTTC
TRBV11-3	TRBD1	NA	TRBJ2-3	CASSIGQGNTDTQYF	TGTGCCAGCAGCATCGGACAGGGGAACACAGATACGCAGTATTTT
TRBV28	NA	NA	TRBJ1-1	CASSSGAKYTEAFF	TGTGCCAGCAGTTCAGGGGCCAAGTACACTGAAGCTTTCTTT
TRBV28	NA	NA	TRBJ1-5	CASSFKEPQHF	TGTGCCAGCAGTTTTAAGGAGCCCCAGCATTTT
TRBV28	NA	few	TRBJ1-1	CASSLRGTEAFF	TGTGCCAGCAGTTTAAGGGGGACTGAAGCTTTCTTT
TRBV12-5	NA	NA	TRBJ2-7	CASSTGLPGHEQYF	TGTGCTAGCTCGACCGGCCTCCCCGGCCATGAGCAGTACTTC